These 9 T cell receptor beta chains share one sample of origin, sequenced in a study of graft-versus-host responses after intestinal transplantation. No cognate antigen is known for these TCRs. Only in-frame clones appear in the TCRdb table, and some are missing; sequencing was by immunoSEQ multiplex PCR. Found here are 35,000 to 45,000 clones, 90% to 95% of them singletons; the top ten hold less than 0.25%. This material consisted of unstimulated CD8+ T cells sorted from spleen or lymph node cells, taken before transplant. Source of these receptors: a human donor who was the organ donor for an intestinal transplant.

The gene calls are TRBV10-3 and TRBJ1-2; 8 positions match TRBD1. This CDR3 comprises 19 residues. Losses at the gene ends were 4 bases for V and 5 bases for J; bases not matched to a gene: 21. The germline V gene has CDR1 ENHRY and CDR2 SYGVKD. The CDR3 spells CAISGSPGQDSFLGYGYTF. The CDR3 DNA sequence: TGTGCCATCAGTGGGAGCCCGGGACAGGATTCTTTCCTGGGTTATGGCTACACCTTC.

The table lists this clone with a count of one. The chain carries TRBV30 and TRBJ1-1, with D perhaps TRBD1 (5 bases). V was clipped by 1 base and J by 1 base, with 13 bases between them. From germline, CDR1 is GTSNPN and CDR2 SVGIG (reference sequence). This CDR3 contains 15 residues. The CDR3 protein is CAWSGQGEWNTEAFF. The CDR3 coding sequence is TGTGCCTGGAGTGGGCAGGGAGAGTGGAACACTGAAGCTTTCTTT.

This clone showed up just a few times. The gene calls are TRBV25-1 and TRBJ2-2, with D possibly being TRBD1 or TRBD2 (5 bases each). The CDR3 length is 12 residues. V lost 4 bases, J lost 6 bases, and 6 bases lay in between. Germline V gene sequence: CDR1 MGHDK, CDR2 SYGVNS. DNA of the CDR3: TGTGCCAGCAGTGTGGGGGCCGGGGAGCTGTTTTTT. Translation gives CASSVGAGELFF.

The rearrangement uses TRBV5-1 and TRBJ1-2; D is unresolved. The germline V gene has CDR1 SGHRS and CDR2 YFSETQ. Trimming pared 3 bases from V and 8 bases from J, leaving 14 bases between. This CDR3 is built from 13 residues. CDR3 sequence: CASSSHWAMGYTF. DNA of the CDR3: TGCGCCAGCAGCTCACATTGGGCCATGGGCTACACCTTC.

The chain is built from TRBV6-5 and TRBJ2-2, with 11 bases matching TRBD2. The germline V gene encodes CDR1 MNHEY and CDR2 SVGAGI. The CDR3 is 14 residues long. V lost 6 bases and J lost 6; bases outside the gene matches: 3. The CDR3 bases are TGTGCCAGCAGGACTAGCGGGGTTGCCGGGGAGCTGTTTTTT. It translates to CASRTSGVAGELFF.

V usage is TRBV7-6 and J usage is TRBJ2-7; TRBD1 aligns across 9 bases. The CDR3 totals 14 residues. Germline lookup yields CDR1 SGHVS and CDR2 FNYEAQ. J was trimmed by 3 bases and V by 5 bases; bases with no gene match: 5. The CDR3 DNA reads TGTGCCAGCAGCGACCGGGACAGGGACTACGAGCAGTACTTC. Its translation is CASSDRDRDYEQYF. The variable domain in full, with the rest retrieved from reference TRBV7-6 and TRBJ2-7, is GAGVSQSPRYKVTKRGQDVALRCDPISGHVSLYWYRQALGQGPEFLTYFNYEAQQDKSGLPNDRFSAERPEGSISTLTIQRTEQRDSAMYRCASSDRDRDYEQYFGPGTRLTVT.

The chain has TRBV27 and TRBJ1-2; D call uncertain. V lost 6 bases and J lost 2, with 7 bases in between. The length of the CDR3 is 12 residues. Germline V CDR1 and CDR2: MNHEY, SMNVEV (reference sequence). DNA for the CDR3: TGTGCCAGCAGGGGATGGAACTATGGCTACACCTTC. This codes for CASRGWNYGYTF.

The chain joins TRBV10-3 to TRBJ1-1; perhaps TRBD1 as D (5 bases). CDR1 and CDR2 from the germline V gene are ENHRY and SYGVKD. V was shortened by 3 bases and J by 0 bases, with 11 bases between the two germline ends. This CDR3 has 15 amino acids. In nucleotides, the CDR3 is TGTGCCATCAGTGATCGGCAGGGCATGAACACTGAAGCTTTCTTT. Its translation: CAISDRQGMNTEAFF.

The DNA of the CDR3 is TGTGCCAGCAGCGGATCCGGGACAGCGTTCTACGAGCAGTACTTC. Translating gives CASSGSGTAFYEQYF. The chain combines TRBV7-9 with TRBJ2-7; TRBD1 aligns across 7 bases. The trim removed 5 bases at V and 3 bases at J, leaving 10 bases unmatched. The germline V gene has CDR1 SEHNR and CDR2 FQNEAQ (reference sequence). The CDR3 covers 15 residues.